The 10 T cell receptor beta chains presented below share a single source sample, sequenced in a study of PD-1 blockade in classical Hodgkin lymphoma. After autologous stem cell transplantation all patients relapsed, and prior brentuximab vedotin exposure differed between cohorts. Data came from immunoSEQ multiplex PCR; TCRdb stores just in-frame clones and leaves some out. The sample consists of some 96,000 clones, around 90% of them appearing once. The sequencing here drew on peripheral blood mononuclear cells (PBMCs), taken at baseline. The receptor source for this set is a human donor with classical Hodgkin lymphoma.

In its sample, this clone was seen once. This rearrangement joins TRBV18 to TRBJ2-5; tentative D call: TRBD1 (6 bases). The CDR3 has 13 amino acids. Germline V gene sequence: CDR1 KGHSH, CDR2 LQKENI. V was trimmed by 0 bases and J by 5 bases, leaving 7 bases between them. The chain's CDR3 is CASSPPQGETQYF. CDR3 DNA: TGTGCCAGCTCACCACCACAGGGCGAGACCCAGTACTTC.

DNA for the CDR3: TGCGCCAGCAAGTTGAGGGGGACGCAGGTCACTGAAGCTTTCTTT. It encodes CASKLRGTQVTEAFF. V is TRBV5-1 and J is TRBJ1-1; maybe TRBD1 (6 bases). The V end lost 6 bases, the J end lost 4 bases, and 19 bases lay between the germline ends. From germline, CDR1 is SGHRS and CDR2 YFSETQ. The CDR3 totals 15 residues.

The chain is built from TRBV28 and TRBJ2-5; TRBD2 matches at 13 bases. Germline V lookup: CDR1 MDHEN, CDR2 SYDVKM. This CDR3 has 16 amino acids. The ends lost 6 bases at V and 4 bases at J; junction bases unmatched: 8. CDR3 coding DNA: TGTGCCAGCAGCGGACTAGCGGGAGCACTTTCAGAGACCCAGTACTTC. Amino acids: CASSGLAGALSETQYF.

The genes are TRBV5-4 and TRBJ2-7, with TRBD1 matching over 8 bases. The germline gives CDR1 SGHNT, CDR2 YYREEE (reference sequence). Trimming removed 4 bases from V and 4 bases from J; junction bases left unmatched: 7. The CDR3 has 14 residues. In nucleotides, the CDR3 is TGTGCCAGCAGCGCAGACAGGGGTCGGTACGAGCAGTACTTC. This codes for CASSADRGRYEQYF.

The chain couples TRBV6-1 to TRBJ1-5, with D maybe TRBD1 (6 bases). CDR3 size: 13 residues. V dropped 7 bases and J dropped 1 base, with 8 bases sitting between them. CDR1 MNHNS and CDR2 SASEGT come from the germline V gene. DNA of the CDR3: TGTGCCAGCATGACAGGAAGCAATCAGCCCCAGCATTTT. Protein sequence: CASMTGSNQPQHF.

J is TRBJ2-1 and V is TRBV29-1, with D possibly called TRBD1 or TRBD2 (5 bases each). Germline V gives CDR1 SQVTM, CDR2 ANQGSEA. Trimming took 1 base from V and 6 from J, leaving 7 bases between them. The CDR3 loop spans 12 amino acids. CDR3 nucleotide sequence: TGCAGCGTTGAAGGGGACCGCAATGAGCAGTTCTTC. Its protein product is CSVEGDRNEQFF.

This chain uses TRBV5-1 with TRBJ1-1, with 11 positions matching TRBD1. Germline trimming cut 4 bases from V and 8 bases from J; bases unmatched to any gene: 7. Germline V CDR1 and CDR2: SGHRS, YFSETQ. The CDR3 runs to 14 residues. CDR3 loop: CASSIGTGGREAFF. CDR3 bases: TGCGCCAGCAGCATTGGGACAGGGGGACGGGAAGCTTTCTTT.

This clone was detected only once. Its ends do not fully match the called genes, so a read error is possible. The gene calls are TRBV2 and TRBJ1-1, with TRBD1 matching over 7 bases. Germline V gene sequence: CDR1 SNHLY, CDR2 FYNNEI. The CDR3 consists of 16 residues. The CDR3 is CANSEGVVGGLAEAFF. The CDR3 DNA reads as TGTGCCAACAGTGAAGGGGTTGTAGGGGGCTTGGCTGAAGCTTTCTTT.

The chain couples TRBV28 to TRBJ2-7; D unclear. CDR1 is MDHEN and CDR2 is SYDVKM in the germline V gene. The CDR3 consists of 17 residues. Trimming pared 6 bases from V and 2 bases from J, leaving 23 bases between. The CDR3 sequence: CASRKRVQGISPYEQYF. CDR3 coding DNA: TGTGCCAGCAGAAAACGAGTGCAAGGAATCAGCCCCTACGAGCAGTACTTC. Supplemented by reference TRBV28 and TRBJ2-7, the full variable domain reads DVKVTQSSRYLVKRTGEKVFLECVQDMDHENMFWYRQDPGLGLRLIYFSYDVKMKEKGDIPEGYSVSREKKERFSLILESASTNQTSMYLCASRKRVQGISPYEQYFGPGTRLTVT.

The genes are TRBV28 and TRBJ2-6, with TRBD1 as a possible D gene (6 bases). Germline V gives CDR1 MDHEN, CDR2 SYDVKM. This CDR3 comprises 18 residues. Trimming took off 3 bases at V and 0 bases at J, with 15 bases between the two ends. Written as DNA, the CDR3 is TGTGCCAGCAGTTTTCCTGCAGGGGCCCTCTCTGGGGCCAACGTCCTGACTTTC. Translation: CASSFPAGALSGANVLTF.